Below, 31 T cell receptor beta chains from the same sample are listed, as sequenced in a study of blood T cell repertoires in COVID-19. TCRdb keeps only in-frame clones here, not all; method: immunoSEQ multiplex PCR. The sample records over 250,000 clones, more than 90% being singletons. Sequencing was carried out using peripheral blood. The receptors derive from a person aged 18 to 30 with COVID-19, enrolled during active disease.

This sequence joins TRBV19 and TRBJ2-5, with 7 bases aligning to TRBD1. This CDR3 is built from 15 residues. V was clipped by 5 bases and J by 5 bases; unmatched bases: 11. Germline V gene lookup returns CDR1 LNHDA and CDR2 SQIVND (reference sequence). This CDR3 reads CASSETGTEGETQYF. Written as DNA, the CDR3 is TGTGCCAGTAGTGAAACCGGGACAGAGGGGGAGACCCAGTACTTC.

The J gene is TRBJ2-3, the V gene TRBV9, with TRBD2 matching 7 bases. V dropped 5 bases and J dropped 0; count of bases not matched to a gene: 6. CDR3 length: 15 amino acids. The germline CDR1 and CDR2 sequences are SGDLS and YYNGEE. The CDR3 region has the DNA TGTGCCAGCAGACGGGAGGCGGCAAGCACAGATACGCAGTATTTT. Its translation: CASRREAASTDTQYF.

This chain connects TRBV29-1 to TRBJ2-7; 11 bases fit TRBD2. The CDR3 length is 15 residues. Germline CDR1 reads SQVTM; CDR2 reads ANQGSEA. Trimming removed 4 bases from V and 0 bases from J; junction bases left unmatched: 5. DNA of the CDR3: TGCAGCGTTGCGTTAGCGGGAGGGAGCTCCTACGAGCAGTACTTC. Protein sequence: CSVALAGGSSYEQYF.

This chain joins TRBV5-1 and TRBJ1-4; D is possibly TRBD1 (6 bases). Between the trimmed V and J ends, which lost 0 bases and 8 bases, there was a span of 14 bases. The germline V gene encodes CDR1 SGHRS and CDR2 YFSETQ. The CDR3 has 15 residues. The CDR3 protein is CASSLAAWGQEKLFF. CDR3 sequence (DNA): TGCGCCAGCAGCTTGGCCGCCTGGGGGCAAGAAAAACTGTTTTTT.

The chain carries TRBV6-6 and TRBJ1-4, with D possibly being TRBD1 (5 bases). Trimming took 5 bases from V and 8 from J, leaving 18 bases between them. The CDR3 has 15 amino acids. Germline CDR1 MNHNY, CDR2 SVGAGI (reference sequence). The CDR3 protein is CASSPGRWGNEKLFF. CDR3 DNA sequence: TGTGCCAGCAGTCCCGGGAGATGGGGGAACGAAAAACTGTTTTTT.

The V and J genes are TRBV4-1 and TRBJ2-5; TRBD1 aligns across 8 bases. Trimming cost V 6 bases and J 3 bases; bases outside gene matches: 3. The CDR3 extends over 13 amino acids. The germline V gene encodes CDR1 MGHRA and CDR2 YSYEKL. Here the CDR3 reads CASRKTGEETQYF. Written as DNA, the CDR3 is TGCGCCAGCAGGAAGACAGGGGAAGAGACCCAGTACTTC.

The rearrangement joins TRBV5-1 to TRBJ2-1; the match to TRBD2 covers 11 bases. This CDR3 region has 14 residues. CDR1 and CDR2 (germline): SGHRS, YFSETQ. V shed 3 bases, J shed 5 bases, and the junction held 1 base outside the gene matches. This CDR3 reads CASSSGLADNEQFF. The CDR3 region has the DNA TGCGCCAGCAGCTCGGGACTAGCGGACAATGAGCAGTTCTTC.

This chain uses TRBV7-9 with TRBJ2-7; TRBD1 is a possible D gene (6 bases). Trimming pared 4 bases from V and 3 bases from J, leaving 13 bases between. This CDR3 has 14 residues. CDR1 and CDR2 (germline): SEHNR, FQNEAQ (reference sequence). The CDR3 loop is CASSSMGAIYEQYF. CDR3 sequence (DNA): TGTGCCAGCAGCTCAATGGGGGCGATCTACGAGCAGTACTTC.

The chain couples TRBV30 to TRBJ2-2; D may be TRBD1 (6 bases). The CDR3 runs 15 residues. V gave up 0 bases and J gave up 3 bases, with 11 bases separating them. The germline gives CDR1 GTSNPN, CDR2 SVGIG (reference sequence). The CDR3: CAWSVNRVDTGELFF. In nucleotides, the CDR3 is TGTGCCTGGAGTGTTAACAGGGTGGACACCGGGGAGCTGTTTTTT.

The genes are TRBV5-4 and TRBJ2-3; 7 nucleotides align to TRBD2. The CDR3 length is 15 residues. CDR1 and CDR2 (germline): SGHNT, YYREEE (reference sequence). Trimming cost V 9 bases and J 3 bases; bases outside gene matches: 13. The CDR3: CATQTGRGWTDTQYF. CDR3 coding DNA: TGTGCCACCCAGACGGGGCGGGGGTGGACAGATACGCAGTATTTT.

This clone was recorded once. CDR3 in amino acids: CASSWTGYNGYTF. CDR3 bases: TGCGCCAGCAGCTGGACAGGGTACAATGGCTACACCTTC. The chain links TRBV5-1 to TRBJ1-2; 8 bases agree with TRBD1. Looked up from germline, CDR1 is SGHRS and CDR2 is YFSETQ. V lost 3 bases to trimming and J lost 6 bases; unmatched junction nucleotides: 4. The CDR3 has 13 residues.

The V and J genes are TRBV7-2 and TRBJ1-6; D is possibly TRBD1 (6 bases). Trimming took off 1 base at V and 10 bases at J, with 14 bases between the two ends. CDR3 size: 15 residues. CDR1 and CDR2 from the germline V gene are SGHTA and FQGNSA. The CDR3 sequence is CASSLVEQGGSPLHF. CDR3 in DNA: TGTGCCAGCAGCTTAGTAGAACAGGGTGGATCACCCCTCCACTTT. The whole variable domain, remainder taken from reference TRBV7-2 and TRBJ1-6, is GAGVSQSPSNKVTEKGKDVELRCDPISGHTALYWYRQSLGQGLEFLIYFQGNSAPDKSGLPSDRFSAERTGGSVSTLTIQRTQQEDSAVYLCASSLVEQGGSPLHFGNGTRLTVT.

The chain combines TRBV10-3 with TRBJ2-1, with 10 bases matching TRBD2. Trimming removed 4 bases from V and 6 bases from J; junction bases left unmatched: 6. CDR1 and CDR2 (germline): ENHRY, SYGVKD. This CDR3 has 15 residues. CDR3 residues: CAISGASGGGNEQFF. The DNA for the CDR3 is TGTGCCATCAGTGGGGCTAGCGGGGGAGGCAATGAGCAGTTCTTC.

The rearrangement links TRBV2 to TRBJ2-5; D is perhaps TRBD1 (7 bases). CDR1 SNHLY and CDR2 FYNNEI come from the germline V gene. The CDR3 extends over 16 amino acids. V dropped 8 bases and J dropped 4 bases, with 23 bases sitting between them. CDR3 coding DNA: TGTGCCAGCGGGGGGCTACAGGGGTTTGCGGGAGAGACCCAGTACTTC. Protein product: CASGGLQGFAGETQYF.

CDR3 sequence reads: CASSYRGSSYNSPLHF. The DNA for the CDR3 is TGTGCCAGCAGTTACCGAGGGAGCTCCTATAATTCACCCCTCCACTTT. The V and J genes are TRBV6-2 or TRBV6-3 and TRBJ1-6, with unresolved D. Trimming removed 2 bases from V and 0 bases from J, with 8 bases in between. Germline V gives CDR1 MNHEY, CDR2 SVGEGT. This CDR3 comprises 16 residues.

Regarding this clone: One junction end does not reproduce the germline sequence, and a read error may be involved. The V call is TRBV6-5, the J call TRBJ2-7; 8 bases are shared with TRBD2. CDR1 is MNHEY and CDR2 is SVGAGI in the germline V gene. The CDR3 length is 13 residues. CDR3 loop: CASGRTSSNEQYF. CDR3 sequence (DNA): TGTGCCAGCGGACGGACTAGCTCCAACGAGCAGTACTTC.

CDR3 sequence reads: CASSVGVGTQIYGYTF. CDR3 DNA: TGTGCCAGCAGCGTAGGGGTGGGGACACAAATCTATGGCTACACCTTC. The chain uses TRBV9 and TRBJ1-2, with D tentatively TRBD1 (6 bases). The V and J ends lost 0 bases and 4 bases respectively, with 16 bases between them. The CDR3 consists of 16 residues. CDR1 and CDR2 from the germline V gene are SGDLS and YYNGEE.

The rearrangement uses TRBV14 and TRBJ1-4; the match to TRBD1 covers 8 bases. Per germline, CDR1 SGHDN and CDR2 FVKESK. CDR3 size: 15 residues. J gave up 5 bases and V 3 bases, and 5 bases lay outside the gene matches. The CDR3 spells CASSHADRENEKLFF. The CDR3 coding sequence is TGTGCCAGCAGCCACGCGGACAGGGAAAATGAAAAACTGTTTTTT.

This rearrangement joins TRBV15 to TRBJ2-1; tentative D call: TRBD2 (5 bases). Between the trimmed V and J ends, which lost 6 bases and 2 bases, there was a span of 11 bases. This CDR3 contains 14 residues. Germline assignment: CDR1 LNHNV and CDR2 YYDKDF (reference sequence). In nucleotides, the CDR3 is TGTGCCACCAGTGCAAGCGGACCCTACAATGAGCAGTTCTTC. Protein: CATSASGPYNEQFF.

CDR3 in amino acids: CASSSSRDRGQPQHF. The DNA of the CDR3 is TGTGCCAGCAGTAGTAGCCGGGACAGGGGTCAGCCCCAGCATTTT. The rearrangement joins TRBV7-8 to TRBJ1-5; 10 nucleotides agree with TRBD1. With 6 bases clipped from V and 6 bases from J, the junction kept 8 bases outside the gene matches. Looked up from germline, CDR1 is SGHVS and CDR2 is FQNEAQ. The CDR3 is 15 amino acids.

The chain uses TRBV28 and TRBJ2-1; the D is unclear. The ends were cut back, 5 bases at V and 0 bases at J, with 11 bases in the middle. CDR1 MDHEN and CDR2 SYDVKM come from the germline V gene. The CDR3 is 15 residues long. The CDR3 here is CASSSMSRSYNEQFF. The CDR3 DNA reads as TGTGCCAGCAGTAGTATGAGTCGCTCCTACAATGAGCAGTTCTTC.

The rearrangement links TRBV6-6 to TRBJ2-5, with TRBD1 matching over 7 bases. V lost 8 bases, J lost 4 bases, and 13 bases stayed unmatched. Germline V gene sequence: CDR1 MNHNY, CDR2 SVGAGI (reference sequence). CDR3 length: 15 amino acids. In nucleotides, the CDR3 is TGTGCCAGCGGTCTGGAACAGGGGATGACAGAGACCCAGTACTTC. Protein sequence: CASGLEQGMTETQYF.

The J gene is TRBJ2-3, the V gene TRBV15, with TRBD2 identical over 15 bases. Unmatched junction bases numbered 7, after V lost 2 bases and J lost 4 bases. This CDR3 contains 18 residues. CDR1 and CDR2 (germline): LNHNV, YYDKDF (reference sequence). The CDR3 loop is CATSRTLGTSGRSDTQYF. In DNA form, the CDR3 reads TGTGCCACCAGCAGAACCCTCGGGACTAGCGGGAGGTCAGATACGCAGTATTTT.

This chain uses TRBV28 with TRBJ2-4; 8 bases match TRBD1. Germline V CDR1 and CDR2: MDHEN, SYDVKM. The CDR3 is 15 amino acids. With V trimmed by 7 bases and J by 6 bases, 11 bases remained unmatched. CDR3 bases: TGTGCCAGCATCTCCTCATCCGGACAGGGAAACATTCAGTACTTC. This codes for CASISSSGQGNIQYF.

The rearrangement uses TRBV27 and TRBJ1-4, with 8 nucleotides matching TRBD1. Germline assignment: CDR1 MNHEY and CDR2 SMNVEV (reference sequence). The V segment lost 2 bases and the J segment 8 bases; nucleotides outside the gene matches: 10. The CDR3 runs to 16 residues. CDR3 amino acids: CASSLTGRAGGEKLFF. For the CDR3, the DNA is TGTGCCAGCAGTTTAACGGGTCGGGCAGGGGGCGAAAAACTGTTTTTT.

This chain uses TRBV7-2 with TRBJ2-1; 10 bases line up with TRBD2. This CDR3 contains 15 residues. Germline-derived CDR1 and CDR2 are SGHTA and FQGNSA. V was clipped by 5 bases and J by 3 bases; unmatched bases: 4. For the CDR3, the DNA is TGTGCCAGCAGCGCGACTAGCGGGCACTACAATGAGCAGTTCTTC. Protein sequence: CASSATSGHYNEQFF.

This rearrangement joins TRBV13 to TRBJ2-7; 14 bases align to TRBD2. This CDR3 is built from 15 residues. CDR1 and CDR2 from the germline V gene are PRHDT and FYEKMQ (reference sequence). Germline trimming cut 5 bases from V and 6 bases from J; bases unmatched to any gene: 6. The CDR3 loop is CASSLSGLAGGEQYF. In DNA, the CDR3 is TGTGCCAGCAGCCTATCAGGACTAGCGGGAGGCGAGCAGTACTTC.

V usage is TRBV27 and J usage is TRBJ2-3; weak D call: TRBD2 (6 bases). The CDR3 is 13 amino acids. The germline V gene has CDR1 MNHEY and CDR2 SMNVEV (reference sequence). Trimming removed 6 bases at V and 2 bases at J, with 9 bases between. The CDR3 sequence is CASRGRDTDTQYF. The CDR3 DNA is TGTGCCAGCAGAGGGCGGGACACAGATACGCAGTATTTT.

This chain joins TRBV9 and TRBJ2-3; D is ambiguous. Trimming removed 4 bases from V and 6 bases from J, with 18 bases in between. Germline lookup yields CDR1 SGDLS and CDR2 YYNGEE. The CDR3 is 15 residues long. The CDR3 sequence: CASSPHRRGADTQYF. The CDR3 region has the DNA TGTGCCAGCAGCCCCCATCGTAGAGGAGCGGATACGCAGTATTTT.

This clone occurred once. The V and J genes are TRBV9 and TRBJ2-1; 8 positions match TRBD2. The length of the CDR3 is 14 residues. With V trimmed by 7 bases and J by 5 bases, 8 bases remained unmatched. The V gene's germline CDR1 is SGDLS and CDR2 YYNGEE. The DNA of the CDR3 is TGTGCCAGCGGTGGGCCACTAGCGGACAATGAGCAGTTCTTC. Translated, it gives CASGGPLADNEQFF.

V usage is TRBV7-9 and J usage is TRBJ2-5, with D possibly matching TRBD2 (5 bases). Germline V lookup: CDR1 SEHNR, CDR2 FQNEAQ (reference sequence). The length of the CDR3 is 16 residues. V lost 4 bases and J lost 5, with 20 bases in between. CDR3 bases: TGTGCCAGCAGCTCCTATCGGGATCAGCTCGTGGAGACCCAGTACTTC. Amino acid sequence: CASSSYRDQLVETQYF.